The source of this T cell receptor beta chain is a study of blood T cell repertoires in COVID-19 (dated by TCRdb to 2020 to 2021). At the level of the whole study: Samples from collaborators originated in the United States, Italy and Spain and spanned both the acute and convalescent phases of COVID-19. The material from the prospective study consisted of cDNA or gDNA derived from T cells, B-cell-depleted T cells, or PBMCs. Deeply sampled blood TCRbeta repertoires from subjects exposed to, actively infected with, or recovered from COVID-19 were included in the dataset. A freely available public database, intended as a resource for researchers studying the immune response to SARS-CoV-2, is where the repertoires were released. Samples came from the ongoing ImmuneRACE study (first 160 participants) plus 1,254 subjects from 6 global collaborators. The sample metadata nearly always contained a de-identified subject ID, COVID-19 status, age in years and sex. Where available, HLA class I and class II types were obtained from metadata supplied by the sample provider rather than from assay-based typing. The research as a whole found: The quantity of clinical and demographic metadata differed by source and by participant and was supplied without curation.

Germline trimming: 6 bases from V, 6 bases from J; junction bases outside gene matches: 11. The CDR3 numbers 15 residues from cysteine through phenylalanine. Just CDR3 DNA is preserved here, 45 bases in frame from base 1. From the germline V gene (reference sequence), CDR1 is GTSNPN and CDR2 is SVGIG. Whole blood was collected in K2EDTA tubes by collaborating institutions according to the institutions' own protocols. Collaborator samples were shipped for TCRbeta analysis as frozen whole blood, isolated PBMCs, or DNA extracted from either sample type. Points on this clone: The antigen it binds to is not known. Within one base of it there is no much larger clone, and no base qualities were kept.

The immunoSEQ Assay, a bias-controlled multiplex PCR, was used to amplify TCRbeta CDR3 regions from genomic DNA. As for the original processing: Nucleated cell counts per sample were estimated from amplification of reference gene primers within the assay. To quantify the absolute abundance of each unique TCRbeta CDR3 rearrangement, sequence reads were collapsed and filtered. For each sample, productive Simpson clonality was calculated as the square root of Simpson's diversity index over productive rearrangements. TCRdb carries this immuneACCESS record with in-frame sequences only. Its versions omit some clonotypes, under half of them owing to an unresolved V gene in the studies checked, with the rest unexplained. V, J and clone size were drawn from that table, and D and trimming were deduced from the DNA. For this sample the table gives about 75,000 clones, of which 85% to 90% were detected only once. The ten largest account for approximately 2.5% of the sample.

This clonotype was obtained from a human donor in a cohort sampled during active COVID-19. Source material: peripheral blood. The chain is made from TRBV30 and TRBJ1-6; 7 bases in the middle match TRBD1. The CDR3 in this case is CACMGRNRGNSPLHF. The DNA sequence reads TGTGCCTGCATGGGGCGCAACAGGGGTAATTCACCCCTCCACTTT.